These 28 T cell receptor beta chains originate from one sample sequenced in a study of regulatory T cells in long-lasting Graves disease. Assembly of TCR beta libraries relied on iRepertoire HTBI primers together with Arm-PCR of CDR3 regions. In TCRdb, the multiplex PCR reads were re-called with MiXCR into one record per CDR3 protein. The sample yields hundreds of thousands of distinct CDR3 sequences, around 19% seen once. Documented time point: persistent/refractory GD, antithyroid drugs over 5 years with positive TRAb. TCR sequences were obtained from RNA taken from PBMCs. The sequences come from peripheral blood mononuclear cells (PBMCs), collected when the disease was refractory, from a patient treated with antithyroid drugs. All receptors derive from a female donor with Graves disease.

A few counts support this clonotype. The CDR3 DNA reads as TGCAGTGCTAGAGATTCTAAGCGCGGGAACACCGGGGAGCTGTTTTTT. Protein product: CSARDSKRGNTGELFF. The chain carries TRBV20-1 and TRBJ2-2; D is uncertain. The germline CDR1 and CDR2 sequences are DFQATT and SNEGSKA (reference sequence). The V gene lost 0 bases and the J gene lost 1 base, with 12 bases spanning the gap. The CDR3 runs to 16 residues.

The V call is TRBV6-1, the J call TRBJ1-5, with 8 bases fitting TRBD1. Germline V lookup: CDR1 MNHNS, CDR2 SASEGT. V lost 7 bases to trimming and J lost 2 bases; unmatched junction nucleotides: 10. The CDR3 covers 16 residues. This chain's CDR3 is CASTRPQGAGNQPQHF. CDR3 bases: TGTGCCAGCACCAGACCTCAGGGGGCGGGCAATCAGCCCCAGCATTTT.

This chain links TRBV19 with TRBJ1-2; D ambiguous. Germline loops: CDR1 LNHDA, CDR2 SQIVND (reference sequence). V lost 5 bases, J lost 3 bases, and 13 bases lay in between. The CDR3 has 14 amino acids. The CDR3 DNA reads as TGTGCCAGTAGTCCCAACGTGCGGTACTATGGCTACACCTTC. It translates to CASSPNVRYYGYTF.

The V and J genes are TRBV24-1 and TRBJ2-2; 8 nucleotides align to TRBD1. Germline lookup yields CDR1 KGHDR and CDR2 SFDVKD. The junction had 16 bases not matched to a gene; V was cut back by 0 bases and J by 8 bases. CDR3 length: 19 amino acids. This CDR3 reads CATSDLRGQGWKGPGELFF. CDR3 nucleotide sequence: TGTGCCACCAGTGATTTGAGAGGACAGGGATGGAAAGGCCCGGGGGAGCTGTTTTTT.

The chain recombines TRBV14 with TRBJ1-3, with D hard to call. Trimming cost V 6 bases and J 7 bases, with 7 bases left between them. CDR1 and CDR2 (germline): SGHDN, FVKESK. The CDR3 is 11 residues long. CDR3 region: CASRGMNTIYF. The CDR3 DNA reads TGTGCCAGCAGGGGAATGAACACCATATATTTT.

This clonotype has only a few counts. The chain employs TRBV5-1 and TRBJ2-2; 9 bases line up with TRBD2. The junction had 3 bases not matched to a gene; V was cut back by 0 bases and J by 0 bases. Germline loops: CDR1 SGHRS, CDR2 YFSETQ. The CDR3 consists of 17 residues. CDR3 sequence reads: CASSLVPSGANTGELFF. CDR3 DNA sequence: TGCGCCAGCAGCTTGGTTCCTAGCGGGGCGAACACCGGGGAGCTGTTTTTT.

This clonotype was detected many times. CDR3 DNA sequence: TGTGCCAGCTCACCAGGCCGGGGGTCTGCTGGCTACACCTTC. This encodes CASSPGRGSAGYTF. The J gene is TRBJ1-2, the V gene TRBV18; maybe TRBD1 (5 bases). Per the germline V gene, CDR1 is KGHSH and CDR2 is LQKENI. The V and J ends lost 2 bases and 7 bases respectively, with 14 bases between them. The CDR3 sequence is 14 residues long. Full variable domain (outside the CDR3, taken from reference TRBV18 and TRBJ1-2): NAGVMQNPRHLVRRRGQEARLRCSPMKGHSHVYWYRQLPEEGLKFMVYLQKENIIDESGMPKERFSAEFPKEGPSILRIQQVVRGDSAAYFCASSPGRGSAGYTFGSGTRLTVV.

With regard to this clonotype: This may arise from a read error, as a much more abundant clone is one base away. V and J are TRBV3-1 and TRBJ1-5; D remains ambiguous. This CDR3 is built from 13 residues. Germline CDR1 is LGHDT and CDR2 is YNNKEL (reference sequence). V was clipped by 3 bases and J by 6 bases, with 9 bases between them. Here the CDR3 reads CASSHRGSQPQHF. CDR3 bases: TGTGCCAGCAGCCACCGGGGAAGTCAGCCCCAGCATTTT.

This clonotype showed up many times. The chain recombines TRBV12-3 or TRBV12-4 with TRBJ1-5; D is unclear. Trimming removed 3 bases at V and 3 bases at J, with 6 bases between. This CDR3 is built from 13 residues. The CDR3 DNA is TGTGCCAGCAGTTTTTCGGACAATCAGCCCCAGCATTTT. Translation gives CASSFSDNQPQHF.

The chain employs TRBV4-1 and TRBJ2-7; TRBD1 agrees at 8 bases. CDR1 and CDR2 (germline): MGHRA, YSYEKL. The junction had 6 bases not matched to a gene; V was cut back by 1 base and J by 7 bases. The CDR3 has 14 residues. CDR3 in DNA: TGCGCCAGCAGCCAAGCGGCCAGGGGGCGGGAGCAGTACTTC. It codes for CASSQAARGREQYF.

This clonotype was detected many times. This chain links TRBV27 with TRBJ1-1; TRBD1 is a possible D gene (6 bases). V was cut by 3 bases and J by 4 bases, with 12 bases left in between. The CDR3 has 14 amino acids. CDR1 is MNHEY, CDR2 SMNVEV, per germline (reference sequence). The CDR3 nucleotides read TGTGCCAGCAGTTTTCAAACGGGGGCCACTGAAGCTTTCTTT. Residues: CASSFQTGATEAFF.

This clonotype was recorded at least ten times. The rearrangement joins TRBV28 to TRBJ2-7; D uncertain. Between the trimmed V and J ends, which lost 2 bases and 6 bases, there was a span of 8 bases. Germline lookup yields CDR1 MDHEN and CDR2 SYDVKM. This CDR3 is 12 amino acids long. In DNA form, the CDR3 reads TGTGCCAGCAGTTTACCGGCGCGCGAGCAGTACTTC. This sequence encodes CASSLPAREQYF.

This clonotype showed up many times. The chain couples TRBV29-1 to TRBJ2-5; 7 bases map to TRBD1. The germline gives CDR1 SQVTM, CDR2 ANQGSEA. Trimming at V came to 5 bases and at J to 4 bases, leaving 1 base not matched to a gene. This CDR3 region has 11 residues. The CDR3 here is CSVTGAETQYF. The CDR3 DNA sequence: TGCAGCGTTACAGGGGCAGAGACCCAGTACTTC.

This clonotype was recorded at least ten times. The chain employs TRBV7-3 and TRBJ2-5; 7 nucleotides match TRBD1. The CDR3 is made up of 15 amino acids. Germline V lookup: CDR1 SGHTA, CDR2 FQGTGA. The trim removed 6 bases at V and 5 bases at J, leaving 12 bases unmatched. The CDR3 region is CASSPLGQYFETQYF. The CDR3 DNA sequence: TGTGCCAGCAGTCCCCTGGGACAGTATTTTGAGACCCAGTACTTC.

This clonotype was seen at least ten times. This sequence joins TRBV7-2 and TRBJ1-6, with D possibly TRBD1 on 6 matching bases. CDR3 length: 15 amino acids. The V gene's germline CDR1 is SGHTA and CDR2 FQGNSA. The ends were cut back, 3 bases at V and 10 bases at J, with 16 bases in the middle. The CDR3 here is CASSFFPGTLSPLHF. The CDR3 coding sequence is TGTGCCAGCAGCTTTTTCCCAGGGACATTGTCACCCCTCCACTTT. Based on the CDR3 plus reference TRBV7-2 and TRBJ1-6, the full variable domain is GAGVSQSPSNKVTEKGKDVELRCDPISGHTALYWYRQSLGQGLEFLIYFQGNSAPDKSGLPSDRFSAERTGGSVSTLTIQRTQQEDSAVYLCASSFFPGTLSPLHFGNGTRLTVT.

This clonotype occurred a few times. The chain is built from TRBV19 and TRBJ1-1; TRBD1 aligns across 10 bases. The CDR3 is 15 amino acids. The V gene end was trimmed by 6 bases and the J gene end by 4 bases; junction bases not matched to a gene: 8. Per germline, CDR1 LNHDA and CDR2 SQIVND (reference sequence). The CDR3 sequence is CASRARDRGATEAFF. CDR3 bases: TGTGCCAGTAGGGCCCGGGACAGGGGTGCCACTGAAGCTTTCTTT.

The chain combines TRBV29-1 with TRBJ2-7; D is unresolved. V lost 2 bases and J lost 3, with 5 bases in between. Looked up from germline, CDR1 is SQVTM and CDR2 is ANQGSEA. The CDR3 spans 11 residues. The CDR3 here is CSVEWGYEQYF. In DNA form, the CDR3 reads TGCAGCGTTGAATGGGGCTACGAGCAGTACTTC.

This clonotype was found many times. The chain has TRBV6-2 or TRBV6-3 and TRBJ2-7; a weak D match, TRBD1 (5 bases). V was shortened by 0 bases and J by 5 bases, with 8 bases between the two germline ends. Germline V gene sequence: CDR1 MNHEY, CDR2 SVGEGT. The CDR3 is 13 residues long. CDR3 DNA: TGTGCCAGCAGTTACTCGACAGTCGACGAGCAGTACTTC. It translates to CASSYSTVDEQYF.

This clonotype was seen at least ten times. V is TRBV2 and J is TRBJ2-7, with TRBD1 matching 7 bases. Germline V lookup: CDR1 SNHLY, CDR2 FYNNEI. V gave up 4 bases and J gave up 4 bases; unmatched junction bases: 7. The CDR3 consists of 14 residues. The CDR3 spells CASSGDREKYEQYF. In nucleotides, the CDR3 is TGTGCCAGCAGTGGGGACAGAGAAAAATACGAGCAGTACTTC.

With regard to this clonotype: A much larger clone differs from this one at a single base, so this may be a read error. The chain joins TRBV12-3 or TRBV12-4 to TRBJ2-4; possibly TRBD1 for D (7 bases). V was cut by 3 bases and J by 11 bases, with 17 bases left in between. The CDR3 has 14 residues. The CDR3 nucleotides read TGTGCCAGCAGTTTCCGGCGGGGACAGAACGTTCAGTACTTC. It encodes CASSFRRGQNVQYF.

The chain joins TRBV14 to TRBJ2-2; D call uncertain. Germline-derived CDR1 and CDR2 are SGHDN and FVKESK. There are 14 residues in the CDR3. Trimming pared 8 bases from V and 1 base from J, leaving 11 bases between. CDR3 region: CASQEGMNTGELFF. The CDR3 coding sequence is TGTGCCAGCCAAGAAGGAATGAACACCGGGGAGCTGTTTTTT.

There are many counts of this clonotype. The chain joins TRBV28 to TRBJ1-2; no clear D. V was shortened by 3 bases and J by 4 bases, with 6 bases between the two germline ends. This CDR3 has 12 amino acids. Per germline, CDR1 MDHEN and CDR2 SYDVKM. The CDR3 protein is CASSFQRYGYTF. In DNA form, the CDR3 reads TGTGCCAGCAGTTTCCAGCGCTATGGCTACACCTTC.

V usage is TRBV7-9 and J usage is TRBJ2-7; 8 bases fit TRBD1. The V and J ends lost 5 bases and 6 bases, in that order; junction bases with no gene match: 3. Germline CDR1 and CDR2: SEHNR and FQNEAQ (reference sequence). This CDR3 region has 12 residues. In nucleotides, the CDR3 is TGTGCCAGCAGCGAGACAGGGGTCGAGCAGTACTTC. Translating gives CASSETGVEQYF.

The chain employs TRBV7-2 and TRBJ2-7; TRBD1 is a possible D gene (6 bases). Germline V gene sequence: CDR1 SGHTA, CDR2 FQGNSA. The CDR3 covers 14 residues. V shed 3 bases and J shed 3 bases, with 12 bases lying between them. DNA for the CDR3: TGTGCCAGCAGCTTCACAGGGATATACTACGAGCAGTACTTC. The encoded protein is CASSFTGIYYEQYF.

The CDR3 here is CASSYGFLAGGTDTQYF. Here the CDR3 DNA reads TGTGCCAGCAGTTACGGGTTTTTGGCGGGGGGCACAGATACGCAGTATTTT. The chain recombines TRBV6-2 or TRBV6-3 with TRBJ2-3; TRBD2 aligns across 7 bases. In germline, CDR1 is MNHEY, CDR2 SVGEGT. Trimming at V came to 2 bases and at J to 1 base, leaving 9 bases not matched to a gene. CDR3 length equals 17 residues.

This chain's CDR3 is CSARGTGEDTGELFF. CDR3 bases: TGCAGTGCTAGAGGGACAGGGGAGGACACCGGGGAGCTGTTTTTT. The chain uses TRBV20-1 and TRBJ2-2; 9 nucleotides match TRBD1. Germline CDR1 and CDR2: DFQATT and SNEGSKA (reference sequence). CDR3 length: 15 residues. V was clipped by 1 base and J by 3 bases; unmatched bases: 3.

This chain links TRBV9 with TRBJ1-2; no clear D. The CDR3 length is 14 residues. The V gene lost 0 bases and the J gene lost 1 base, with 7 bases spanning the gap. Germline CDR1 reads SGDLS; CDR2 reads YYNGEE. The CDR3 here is CASSVAGDNYGYTF. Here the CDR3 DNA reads TGTGCCAGCAGCGTAGCGGGAGATAACTATGGCTACACCTTC.

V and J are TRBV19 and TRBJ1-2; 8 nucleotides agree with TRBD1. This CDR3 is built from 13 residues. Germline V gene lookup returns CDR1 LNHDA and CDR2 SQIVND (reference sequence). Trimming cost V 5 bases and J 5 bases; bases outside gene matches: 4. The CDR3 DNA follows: TGTGCCAGTAGTTGGACAGGGAATTATGGCTACACCTTC. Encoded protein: CASSWTGNYGYTF.